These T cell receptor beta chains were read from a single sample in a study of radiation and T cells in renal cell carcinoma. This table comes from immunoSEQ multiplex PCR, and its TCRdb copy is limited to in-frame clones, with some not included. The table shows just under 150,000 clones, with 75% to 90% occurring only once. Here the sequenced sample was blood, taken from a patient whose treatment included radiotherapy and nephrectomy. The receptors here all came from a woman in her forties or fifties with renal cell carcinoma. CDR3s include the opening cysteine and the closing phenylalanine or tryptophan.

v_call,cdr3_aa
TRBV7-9,CASSLEGSGEKLFF
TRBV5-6,CASSLKGGGNTIYF
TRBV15,CATSRGAGLAGGYEQYF
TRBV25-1,CASSQILGDEQFF
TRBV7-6,CASVRVGLAGEEQYF
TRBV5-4,CASSQDTGQFNQPQHF
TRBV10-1,CASSRDRQETQYF
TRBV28,CASSLSPYEQYF
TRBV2,CASRPWANSYEQYF
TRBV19,CASRSQGSNVYEQYF
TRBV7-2,CASRSVRGQGANTEAFF
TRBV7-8,CASSLTSEYEQYF
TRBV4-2,CASSLGTEGGTDTQYF
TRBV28,CASQGAPANYGYTF
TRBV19,CASRRRDRVMEGTGELFF
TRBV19,CASNPGREETQYF
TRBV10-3,CAIRRDRGQKNTGELFF
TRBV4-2,CASSLDGADTQYF
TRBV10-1,CASSDRGTGETQYF
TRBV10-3,CAISESPGKNTEAFF
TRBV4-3,CASSQAGNTGELFF
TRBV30,CAWSVGGAPGNTIYF
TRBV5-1,CASSPEAANTGELFF
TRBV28,CASTNGATEAFF
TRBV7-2,CASSFNGAPETQYF
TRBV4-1,CASSQRQGADTEAFF
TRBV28,CASSEGGGGEAFF
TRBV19,CASQPGQRVYGYTF
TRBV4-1,CASSRGAGTTNEKLFF
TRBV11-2,CASSLEAGYNEQFF
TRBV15,CATSRNRGHSYNSPLHF
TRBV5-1,CASSLATVAEAFF
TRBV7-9,CASSPHTGELFF
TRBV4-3,CASSQVGSGGLTGYTF
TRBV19,CASSGSGTGNQPQHF
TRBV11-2,CASSLDRMSSYNSPLHF
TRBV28,CASSPGEIRAYEQYF
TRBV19,CATYPGEPGNTIYF
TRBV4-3,CASSPWGEGNTEAFF
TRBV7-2,CASSSWTSGITDTQYF
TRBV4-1,CASSQDWTEPYNEQFF
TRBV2,CASCDRGVGQPQHF
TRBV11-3,CASSLDGDPQETQYF
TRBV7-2,CASSPGRGPDTQYF
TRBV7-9,CASSPAGDSTDTQYF
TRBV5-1,CASSLGQGLHTDTQYF
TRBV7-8,CASSLSGDNYGYTF
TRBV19,CASSPLGVGGNTEAFF
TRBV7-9,CASSLGAGTEAFF
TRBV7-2,CASSFPGQPQHF
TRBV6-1,CAIGTPSTDTQYF
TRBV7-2,CASSKRTGASEKLFF
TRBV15,CATSRDFDSPLHF
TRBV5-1,CASRVGASTDTQYF
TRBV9,CASSVGVGGFKNIQYF
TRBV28,CASSLQGTGGAFF
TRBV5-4,CASSLAGQVETQYF